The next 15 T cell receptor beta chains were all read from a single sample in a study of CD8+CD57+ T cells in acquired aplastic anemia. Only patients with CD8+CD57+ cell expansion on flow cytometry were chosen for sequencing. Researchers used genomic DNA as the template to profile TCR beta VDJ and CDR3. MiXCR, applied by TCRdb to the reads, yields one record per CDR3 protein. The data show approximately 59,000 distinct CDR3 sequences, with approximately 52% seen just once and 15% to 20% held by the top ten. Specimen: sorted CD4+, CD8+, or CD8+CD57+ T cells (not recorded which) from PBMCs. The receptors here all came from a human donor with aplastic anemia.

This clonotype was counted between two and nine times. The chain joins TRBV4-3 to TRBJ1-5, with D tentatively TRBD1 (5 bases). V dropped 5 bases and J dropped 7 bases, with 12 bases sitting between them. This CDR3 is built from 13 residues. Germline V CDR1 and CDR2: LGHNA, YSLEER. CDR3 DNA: TGCGCCAGCAGCGGGGGGTACGAACAGCCCCAGCATTTT. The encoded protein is CASSGGYEQPQHF.

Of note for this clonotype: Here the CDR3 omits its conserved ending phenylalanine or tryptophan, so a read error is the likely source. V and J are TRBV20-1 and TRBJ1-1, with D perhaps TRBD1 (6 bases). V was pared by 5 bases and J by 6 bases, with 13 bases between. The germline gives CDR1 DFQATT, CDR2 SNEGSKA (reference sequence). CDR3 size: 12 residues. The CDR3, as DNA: TGCAGTGCTCCCCGAGGGGGTTCTGAAGCTTTCTGT. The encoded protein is CSAPRGGSEAFC.

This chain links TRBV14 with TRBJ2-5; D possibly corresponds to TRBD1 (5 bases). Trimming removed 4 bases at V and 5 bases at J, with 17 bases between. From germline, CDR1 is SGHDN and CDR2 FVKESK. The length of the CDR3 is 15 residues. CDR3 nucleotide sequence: TGTGCCAGCAGCCTCGGCATATCAGGGTACGAGACCCAGTACTTC. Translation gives CASSLGISGYETQYF.

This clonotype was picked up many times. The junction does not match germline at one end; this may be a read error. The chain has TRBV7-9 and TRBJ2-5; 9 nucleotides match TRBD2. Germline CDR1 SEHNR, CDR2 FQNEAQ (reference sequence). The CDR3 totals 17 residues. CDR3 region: CASTPRGGGGDEEIQYF. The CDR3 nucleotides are TGTGCCAGCACCCCCCGTGGGGGCGGGGGGGACGAAGAGATCCAGTACTTC.

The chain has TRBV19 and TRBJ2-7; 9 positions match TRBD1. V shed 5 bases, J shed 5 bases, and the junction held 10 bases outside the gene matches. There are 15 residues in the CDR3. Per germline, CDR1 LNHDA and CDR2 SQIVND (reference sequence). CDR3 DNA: TGTGCCAGTAGTCCGTCCGGGACAGGGTCCCACGAGCAGTACTTC. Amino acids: CASSPSGTGSHEQYF.

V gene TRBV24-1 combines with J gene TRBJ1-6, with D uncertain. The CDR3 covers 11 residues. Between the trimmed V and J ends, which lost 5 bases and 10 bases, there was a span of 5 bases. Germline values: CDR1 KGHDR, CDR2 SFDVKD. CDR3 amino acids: CATSGGSPLHF. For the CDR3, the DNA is TGTGCCACCAGTGGTGGGTCACCCCTCCACTTT.

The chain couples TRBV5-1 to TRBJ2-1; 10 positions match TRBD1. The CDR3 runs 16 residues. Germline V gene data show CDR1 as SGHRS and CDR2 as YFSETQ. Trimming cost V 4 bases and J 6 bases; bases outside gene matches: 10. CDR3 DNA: TGCGCCAGCAGCATACAGACAGGGGGCCCCGCCAATGAGCAGTTCTTC. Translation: CASSIQTGGPANEQFF.

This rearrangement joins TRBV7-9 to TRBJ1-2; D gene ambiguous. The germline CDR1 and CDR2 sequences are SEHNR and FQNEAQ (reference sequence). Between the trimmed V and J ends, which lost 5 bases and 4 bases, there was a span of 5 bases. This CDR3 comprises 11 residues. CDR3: CASSPSYGYTF. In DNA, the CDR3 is TGTGCCAGCAGCCCGAGCTATGGCTACACCTTC. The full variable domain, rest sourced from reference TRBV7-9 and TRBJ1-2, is DTGVSQNPRHKITKRGQNVTFRCDPISEHNRLYWYRQTLGQGPEFLTYFQNEAQLEKSRLLSDRFSAERPKGSFSTLEIQRTEQGDSAMYLCASSPSYGYTFGSGTRLTVV.

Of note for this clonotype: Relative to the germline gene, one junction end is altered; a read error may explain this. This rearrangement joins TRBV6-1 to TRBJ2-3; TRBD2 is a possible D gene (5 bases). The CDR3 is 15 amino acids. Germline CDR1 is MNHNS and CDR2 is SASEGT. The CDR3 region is CASSELEGGTDTQYF. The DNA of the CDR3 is TGTGCCAGCAGTGAACTCGAAGGAGGCACGGATACGCAGTATTTT.

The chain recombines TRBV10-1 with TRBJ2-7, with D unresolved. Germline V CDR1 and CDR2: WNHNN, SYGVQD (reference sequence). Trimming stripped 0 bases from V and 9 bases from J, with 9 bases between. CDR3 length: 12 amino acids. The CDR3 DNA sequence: TGCGCCAGCAGTGAGTCGACTTTCGGGCAGTACTTC. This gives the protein CASSESTFGQYF.

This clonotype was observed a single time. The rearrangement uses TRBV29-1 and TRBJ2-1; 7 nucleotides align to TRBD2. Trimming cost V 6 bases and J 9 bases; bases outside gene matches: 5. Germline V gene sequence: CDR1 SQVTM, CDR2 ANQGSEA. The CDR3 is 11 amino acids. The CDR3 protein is CSVGGRGEQFF. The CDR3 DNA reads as TGCAGCGTGGGTGGGAGGGGTGAGCAGTTCTTC.

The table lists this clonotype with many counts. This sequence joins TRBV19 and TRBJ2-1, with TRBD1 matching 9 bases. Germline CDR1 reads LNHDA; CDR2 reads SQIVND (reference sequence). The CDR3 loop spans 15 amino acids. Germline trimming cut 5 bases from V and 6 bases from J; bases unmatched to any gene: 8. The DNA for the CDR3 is TGTGCCAGTAGTGGGACAGGGACTTCTTCCAATGAGCAGTTCTTC. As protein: CASSGTGTSSNEQFF.

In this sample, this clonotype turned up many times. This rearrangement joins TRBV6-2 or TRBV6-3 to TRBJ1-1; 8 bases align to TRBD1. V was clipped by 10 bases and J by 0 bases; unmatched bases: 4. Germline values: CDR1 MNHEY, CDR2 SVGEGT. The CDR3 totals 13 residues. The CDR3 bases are TGTGCCATCAGGGGGCCCATGAACACTGAAGCTTTCTTT. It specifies CAIRGPMNTEAFF.

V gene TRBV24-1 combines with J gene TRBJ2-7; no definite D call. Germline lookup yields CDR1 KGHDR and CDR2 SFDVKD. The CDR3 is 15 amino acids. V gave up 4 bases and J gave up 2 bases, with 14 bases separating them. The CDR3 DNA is TGTGCCACCAGTGACCTGGTAGCAGGTACCTACGAGCAGTACTTC. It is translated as CATSDLVAGTYEQYF.

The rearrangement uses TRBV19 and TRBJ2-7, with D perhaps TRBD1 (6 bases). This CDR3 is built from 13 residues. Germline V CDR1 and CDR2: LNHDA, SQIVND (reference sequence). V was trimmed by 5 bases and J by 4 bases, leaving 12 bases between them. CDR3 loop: CASSPGQPYEQYF. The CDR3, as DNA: TGTGCCAGTAGTCCTGGACAGCCTTACGAGCAGTACTTC.